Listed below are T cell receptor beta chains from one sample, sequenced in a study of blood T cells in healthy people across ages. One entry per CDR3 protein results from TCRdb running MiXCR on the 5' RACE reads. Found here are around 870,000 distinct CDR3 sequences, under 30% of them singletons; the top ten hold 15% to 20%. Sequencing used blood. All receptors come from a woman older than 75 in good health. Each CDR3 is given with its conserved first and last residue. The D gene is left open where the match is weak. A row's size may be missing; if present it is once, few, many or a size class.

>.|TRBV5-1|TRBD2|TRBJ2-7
TGCGCCAGCAGCCCTCGACTAGCGGGAACTCTCGAGCAGTACTTC
CASSPRLAGTLEQYF
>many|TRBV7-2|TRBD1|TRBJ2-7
TGTGCCAGCAGCGTATTGACAGGGGGCTGGAGAAACGAGCAGTACTTC
CASSVLTGGWRNEQYF
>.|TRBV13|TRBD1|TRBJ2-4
TGTGCCAGCAGCCAAATGGGACAGGCTCTAGCCAAAAACATTCAGTACTTC
CASSQMGQALAKNIQYF
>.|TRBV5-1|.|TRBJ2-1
TGCACCAGCAGCACTGGACAGTCCTACAATGAGCAGTTCTTC
CTSSTGQSYNEQFF
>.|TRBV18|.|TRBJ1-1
TGTGCCAGCTCACCTACGGTTTGGACTGAAGCTTTCTTT
CASSPTVWTEAFF
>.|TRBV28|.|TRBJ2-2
TGTGCCAGCAGTTTCCCGAATTCGAACACCGGGGAGCTGTTTTTT
CASSFPNSNTGELFF
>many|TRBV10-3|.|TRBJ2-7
TGTGCCATCAGTGAGGCCACAGGGACGGGGGAGCAGTACTTC
CAISEATGTGEQYF
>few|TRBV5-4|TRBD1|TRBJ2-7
TGTGCCAGCAGCTTGCCAGACAGGGTTTACGAGCAGTACTTC
CASSLPDRVYEQYF
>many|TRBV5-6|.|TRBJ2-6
TGTGCCAGCAATTTGATACAGGGCTCTGGGGCCAACGTCCTGACTTTC
CASNLIQGSGANVLTF
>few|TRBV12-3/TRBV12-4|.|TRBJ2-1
TGTGCCAGCAGAAAGCACTCGCAGCCCAATGAGCAGTTCTTC
CASRKHSQPNEQFF
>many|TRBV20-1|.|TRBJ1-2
TGCAGTGCTAGAGCAGCCGGGATGGACTATGGCTACACCTTC
CSARAAGMDYGYTF
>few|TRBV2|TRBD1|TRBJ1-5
TGTGCCAGCAGGGGCGGGACAGGGGGTCTTCAGCCCCAGCATTTT
CASRGGTGGLQPQHF
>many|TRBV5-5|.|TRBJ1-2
TGTGCCAGCAGGGTACCCGGGACTAACTATGGCTACACCTTC
CASRVPGTNYGYTF
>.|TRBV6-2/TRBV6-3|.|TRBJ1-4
TGTGCCAGCAGTTACGCAGAAAAACTGTTTTTT
CASSYAEKLFF
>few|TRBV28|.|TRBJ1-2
TGTGCCAGCAGTTTAATGGGCAGCTTTAACTATGGCTACACCTTC
CASSLMGSFNYGYTF
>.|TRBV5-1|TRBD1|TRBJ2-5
TGCGCCAGCAGCTTTGGACAGGGGATAGTTGAGACCCAGTACTTC
CASSFGQGIVETQYF
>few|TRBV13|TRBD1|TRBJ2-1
TGTGCCAGCAGCTTACGGAGACGGGGAACAGGGGGCGAGTACAATGAGCAGTTCTTC
CASSLRRRGTGGEYNEQFF
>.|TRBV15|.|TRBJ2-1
TGTGCCACCAGCAGAGGGGCGGCCGGCCCAGAGACCCAGTTCTTC
CATSRGAAGPETQFF
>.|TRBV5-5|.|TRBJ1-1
TGTGTCAGCAGCTTCCGGGTGGCGACTGAAGCTTTCTTT
CVSSFRVATEAFF
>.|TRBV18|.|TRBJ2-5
TGTGCCACTGCATGGGACGCGTTGAAGACCCAGTACTTC
CATAWDALKTQYF
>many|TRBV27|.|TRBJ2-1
TGTGCCAGCAGTTTATCTAGCGAACCCTACAATGAGCAGTTCTTC
CASSLSSEPYNEQFF
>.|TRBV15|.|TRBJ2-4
TGTGCCACCAGCAGAGAATTCCCCGCCAAAAACATTCAGTACTTC
CATSREFPAKNIQYF
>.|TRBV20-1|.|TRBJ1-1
TGTAGTGCTAGAGATGGGGCAGGGTTTGGCACTGAAGCTTTCTTT
CSARDGAGFGTEAFF
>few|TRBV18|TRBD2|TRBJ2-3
TGTGCCAGCTCACTATCTAGCGGACGCACAGATACGCAGTATTTT
CASSLSSGRTDTQYF
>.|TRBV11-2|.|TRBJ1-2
TGTGCCAGCAGCCAGGAATGGTATGGCTACACCTTC
CASSQEWYGYTF
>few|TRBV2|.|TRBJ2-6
TGTGCCAGCAAGGCGGGTGCTGGGGCCAACGTCCTGACTTTC
CASKAGAGANVLTF
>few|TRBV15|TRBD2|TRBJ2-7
TGTGCCACCAGCCCCCCGGGACTAGCGGGATACAATGAGCAGTACTTC
CATSPPGLAGYNEQYF
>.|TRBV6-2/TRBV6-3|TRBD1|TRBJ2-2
TGTGCCAGCAGTCCCTCCGGGACAGGAGGCACCGGGGAGCTGTTTTTT
CASSPSGTGGTGELFF
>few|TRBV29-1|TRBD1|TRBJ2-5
TGCAGCGTGGGGACAGGGGGTCATTGGACCCAGTACTTC
CSVGTGGHWTQYF
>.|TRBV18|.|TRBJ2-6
TGTGCCAGCTCACCACCGGTACGGTCTGGGGCCAACGTCCTGACTTTC
CASSPPVRSGANVLTF
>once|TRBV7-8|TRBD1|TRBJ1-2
TGTGCCAGCAGCTTAGCGCGGGACAGGGGATGGCGAGGCTGCACCTTC
CASSLARDRGWRGCTF
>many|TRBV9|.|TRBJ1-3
TGTGCCAGCAGCGCCCAAAAGGACTCTGTGATGACTGGAAACACCATATATTTT
CASSAQKDSVMTGNTIYF